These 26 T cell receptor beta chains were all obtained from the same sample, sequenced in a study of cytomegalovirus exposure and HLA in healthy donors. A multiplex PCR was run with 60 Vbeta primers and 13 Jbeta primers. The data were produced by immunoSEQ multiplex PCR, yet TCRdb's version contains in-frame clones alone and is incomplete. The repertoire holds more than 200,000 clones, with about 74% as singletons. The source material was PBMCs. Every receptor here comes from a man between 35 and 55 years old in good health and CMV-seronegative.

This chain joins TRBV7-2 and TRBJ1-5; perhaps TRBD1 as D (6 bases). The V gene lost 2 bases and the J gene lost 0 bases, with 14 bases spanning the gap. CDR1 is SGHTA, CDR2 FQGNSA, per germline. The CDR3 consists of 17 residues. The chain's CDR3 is CASSLRGGGLSNQPQHF. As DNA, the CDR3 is TGTGCCAGCAGCTTACGGGGCGGGGGGCTTAGCAATCAGCCCCAGCATTTT.

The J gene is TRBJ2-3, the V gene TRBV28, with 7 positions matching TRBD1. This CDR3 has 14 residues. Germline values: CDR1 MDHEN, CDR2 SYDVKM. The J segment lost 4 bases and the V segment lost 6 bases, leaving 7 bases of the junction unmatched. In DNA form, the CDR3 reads TGTGCCAGCAGCCTGGAAGGACAGGCAGATACGCAGTATTTT. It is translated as CASSLEGQADTQYF.

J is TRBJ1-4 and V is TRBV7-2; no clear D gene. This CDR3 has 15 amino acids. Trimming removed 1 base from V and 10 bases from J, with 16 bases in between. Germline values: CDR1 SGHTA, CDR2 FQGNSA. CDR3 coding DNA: TGTGCCAGCAGCTTAGTAACCGAGGTCGGCGGAAAACTGTTTTTT. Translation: CASSLVTEVGGKLFF. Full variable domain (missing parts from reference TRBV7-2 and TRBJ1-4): GAGVSQSPSNKVTEKGKDVELRCDPISGHTALYWYRQSLGQGLEFLIYFQGNSAPDKSGLPSDRFSAERTGGSVSTLTIQRTQQEDSAVYLCASSLVTEVGGKLFFGSGTQLSVL.

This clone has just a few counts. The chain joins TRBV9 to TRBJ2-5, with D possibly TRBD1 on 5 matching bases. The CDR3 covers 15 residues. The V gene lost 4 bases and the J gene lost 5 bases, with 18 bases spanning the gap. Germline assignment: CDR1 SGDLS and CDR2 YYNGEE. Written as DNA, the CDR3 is TGTGCCAGCAGCTCCCGGACAACTATGGGGGAGACCCAGTACTTC. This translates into CASSSRTTMGETQYF. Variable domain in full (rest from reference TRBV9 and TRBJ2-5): DSGVTQTPKHLITATGQRVTLRCSPRSGDLSVYWYQQSLDQGLQFLIQYYNGEERAKGNILERFSAQQFPDLHSELNLSSLELGDSALYFCASSSRTTMGETQYFGPGTRLLVL.

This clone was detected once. CDR3 DNA: TGTGCCAGCAGCCTACAACAAACGGGGGAAGCTTTCTTT. Protein sequence: CASSLQQTGEAFF. The chain is built from TRBV7-2 and TRBJ1-1; D call uncertain. Trimming removed 5 bases at V and 8 bases at J, with 15 bases between. The CDR3 extends over 13 amino acids. Germline lookup yields CDR1 SGHTA and CDR2 FQGNSA.

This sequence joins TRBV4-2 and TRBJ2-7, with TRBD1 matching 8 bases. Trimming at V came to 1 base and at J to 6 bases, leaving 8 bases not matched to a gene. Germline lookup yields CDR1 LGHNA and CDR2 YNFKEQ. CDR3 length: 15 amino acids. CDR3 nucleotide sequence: TGTGCCAGCAGCCAAGCACTCAGGGGGCAAGGCGAGCAGTACTTC. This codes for CASSQALRGQGEQYF.

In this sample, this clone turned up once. CDR3 residues: CASSLGRGNNSPLHF. CDR3 nucleotide sequence: TGTGCCAGCAGCTTGGGAAGGGGGAATAATTCACCCCTCCACTTT. The chain links TRBV5-4 to TRBJ1-6, with D possibly being TRBD1 (6 bases). The CDR3 runs to 15 residues. Germline V gives CDR1 SGHNT, CDR2 YYREEE (reference sequence). Trimming pared 0 bases from V and 5 bases from J, leaving 9 bases between.

DNA of the CDR3: TGTGCCAGCAGCTATAGCGGGTTGAACGGGGAGCTGTTTTTT. Its translation is CASSYSGLNGELFF. V is TRBV9 and J is TRBJ2-2, with 7 positions matching TRBD2. The J segment lost 7 bases and the V segment lost 4 bases, leaving 7 bases of the junction unmatched. The CDR3 length is 14 residues. The germline V gene has CDR1 SGDLS and CDR2 YYNGEE.

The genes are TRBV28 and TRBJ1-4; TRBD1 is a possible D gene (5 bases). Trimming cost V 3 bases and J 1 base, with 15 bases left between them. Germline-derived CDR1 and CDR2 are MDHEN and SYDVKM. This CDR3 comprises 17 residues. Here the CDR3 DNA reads TGTGCCAGCAGTTTTTGGAGTATCAGGGTAACTAATGAAAAACTGTTTTTT. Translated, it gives CASSFWSIRVTNEKLFF.

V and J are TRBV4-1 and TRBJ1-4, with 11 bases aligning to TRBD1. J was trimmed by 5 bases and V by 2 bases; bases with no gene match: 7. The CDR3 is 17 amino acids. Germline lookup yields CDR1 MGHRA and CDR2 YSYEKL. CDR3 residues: CASSQLPGQGENEKLFF. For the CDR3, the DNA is TGCGCCAGCAGCCAACTCCCGGGACAGGGGGAAAATGAAAAACTGTTTTTT.

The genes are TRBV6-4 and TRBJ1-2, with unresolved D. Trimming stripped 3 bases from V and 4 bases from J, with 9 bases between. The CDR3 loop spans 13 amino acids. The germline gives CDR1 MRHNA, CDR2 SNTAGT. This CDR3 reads CASSELGGYGYTF. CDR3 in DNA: TGTGCCAGCAGTGAACTAGGAGGCTATGGCTACACCTTC.

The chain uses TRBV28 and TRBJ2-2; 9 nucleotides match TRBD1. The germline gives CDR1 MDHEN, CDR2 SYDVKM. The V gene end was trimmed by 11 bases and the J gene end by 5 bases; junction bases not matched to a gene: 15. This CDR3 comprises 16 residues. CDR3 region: CAAQGTPGQGTGELFF. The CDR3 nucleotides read TGTGCCGCTCAAGGGACCCCCGGACAGGGGACCGGGGAGCTGTTTTTT.

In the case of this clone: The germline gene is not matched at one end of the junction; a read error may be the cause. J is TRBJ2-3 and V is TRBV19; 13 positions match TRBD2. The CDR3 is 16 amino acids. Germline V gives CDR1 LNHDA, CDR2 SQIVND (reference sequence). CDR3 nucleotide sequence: TGTGCCAGTAGTATAAGGACTAGCGGGGGCACGGATACGCAGTATTTT. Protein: CASSIRTSGGTDTQYF.

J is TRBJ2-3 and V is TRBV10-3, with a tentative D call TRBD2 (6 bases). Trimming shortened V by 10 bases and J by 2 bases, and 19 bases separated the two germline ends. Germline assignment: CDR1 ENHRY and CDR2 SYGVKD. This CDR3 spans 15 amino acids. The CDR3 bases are TGTGCCACCTCGTCCGATAGCGGCACCACAGATACGCAGTATTTT. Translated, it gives CATSSDSGTTDTQYF.

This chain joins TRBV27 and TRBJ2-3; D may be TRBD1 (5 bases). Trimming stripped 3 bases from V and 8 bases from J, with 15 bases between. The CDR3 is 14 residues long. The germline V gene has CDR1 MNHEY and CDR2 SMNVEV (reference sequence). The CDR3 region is CASSFYLGAGTQYF. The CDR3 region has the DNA TGTGCCAGCAGTTTTTACCTAGGGGCCGGTACGCAGTATTTT.

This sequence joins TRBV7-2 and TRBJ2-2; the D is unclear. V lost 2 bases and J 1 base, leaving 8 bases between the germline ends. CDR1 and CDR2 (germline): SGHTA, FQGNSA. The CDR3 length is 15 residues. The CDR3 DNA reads TGTGCCAGCAGCTTAAGCCAGGTGAACACCGGGGAGCTGTTTTTT. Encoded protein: CASSLSQVNTGELFF.

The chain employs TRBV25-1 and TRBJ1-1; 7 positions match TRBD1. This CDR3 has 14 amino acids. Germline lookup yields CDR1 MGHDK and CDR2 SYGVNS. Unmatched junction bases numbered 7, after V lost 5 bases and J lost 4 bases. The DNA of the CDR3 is TGTGCCAGCAGTCCACAGGGGAGAGGCACTGAAGCTTTCTTT. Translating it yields CASSPQGRGTEAFF. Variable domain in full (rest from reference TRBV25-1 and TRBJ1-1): EADIYQTPRYLVIGTGKKITLECSQTMGHDKMYWYQQDPGMELHLIHYSYGVNSTEKGDLSSESTVSRIRTEHFPLTLESARPSHTSQYLCASSPQGRGTEAFFGQGTRLTVV.

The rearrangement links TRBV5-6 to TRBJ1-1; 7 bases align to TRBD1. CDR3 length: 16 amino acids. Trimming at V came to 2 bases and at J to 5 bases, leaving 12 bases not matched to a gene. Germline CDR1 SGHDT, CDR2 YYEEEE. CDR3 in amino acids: CASSFPYRGGHTEAFF. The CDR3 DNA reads TGTGCCAGCAGCTTCCCTTACAGGGGAGGACATACTGAAGCTTTCTTT.

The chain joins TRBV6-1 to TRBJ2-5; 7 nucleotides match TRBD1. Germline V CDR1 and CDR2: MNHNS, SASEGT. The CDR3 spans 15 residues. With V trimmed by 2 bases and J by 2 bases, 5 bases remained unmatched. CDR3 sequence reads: CASSEYGTVQETQYF. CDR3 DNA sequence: TGTGCCAGCAGTGAATACGGGACAGTGCAAGAGACCCAGTACTTC.

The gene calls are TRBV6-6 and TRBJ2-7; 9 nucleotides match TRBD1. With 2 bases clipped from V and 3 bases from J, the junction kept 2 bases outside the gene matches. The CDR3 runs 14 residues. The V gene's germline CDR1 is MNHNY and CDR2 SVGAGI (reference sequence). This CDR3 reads CASSYLGQGYEQYF. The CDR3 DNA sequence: TGTGCCAGCAGTTACCTGGGACAGGGCTACGAGCAGTACTTC.

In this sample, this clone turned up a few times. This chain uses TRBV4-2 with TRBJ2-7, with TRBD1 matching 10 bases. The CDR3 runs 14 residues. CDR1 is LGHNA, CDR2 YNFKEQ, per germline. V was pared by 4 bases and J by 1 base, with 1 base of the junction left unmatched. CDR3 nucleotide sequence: TGTGCCAGCAGCCCGGGACAGGGGTCCTACGAGCAGTACTTC. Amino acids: CASSPGQGSYEQYF.

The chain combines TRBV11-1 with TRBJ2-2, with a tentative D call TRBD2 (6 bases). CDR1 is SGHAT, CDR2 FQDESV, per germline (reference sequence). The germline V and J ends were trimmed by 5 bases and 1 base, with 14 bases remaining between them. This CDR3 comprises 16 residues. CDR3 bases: TGTGCCAGCAGCCCACGAGGACTAATGAACACCGGGGAGCTGTTTTTT. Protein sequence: CASSPRGLMNTGELFF. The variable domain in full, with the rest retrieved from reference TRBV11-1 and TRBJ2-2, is EAEVAQSPRYKITEKSQAVAFWCDPISGHATLYWYRQILGQGPELLVQFQDESVVDDSQLPKDRFSAERLKGVDSTLKIQPAELGDSAMYLCASSPRGLMNTGELFFGEGSRLTVL.

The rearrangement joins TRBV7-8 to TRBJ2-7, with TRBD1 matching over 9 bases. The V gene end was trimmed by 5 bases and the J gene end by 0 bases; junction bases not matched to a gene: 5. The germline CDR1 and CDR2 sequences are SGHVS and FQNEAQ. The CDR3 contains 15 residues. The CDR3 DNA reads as TGTGCCAGCAGCGCCGGACAGGGGTCCTCCTACGAGCAGTACTTC. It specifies CASSAGQGSSYEQYF.

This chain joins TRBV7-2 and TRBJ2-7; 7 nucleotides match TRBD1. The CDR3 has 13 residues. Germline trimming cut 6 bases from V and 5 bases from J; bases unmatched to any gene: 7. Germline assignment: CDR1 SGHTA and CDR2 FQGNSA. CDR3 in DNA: TGTGCCAGCAGTCGCCAGGGGGAACACGAGCAGTACTTC. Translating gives CASSRQGEHEQYF.

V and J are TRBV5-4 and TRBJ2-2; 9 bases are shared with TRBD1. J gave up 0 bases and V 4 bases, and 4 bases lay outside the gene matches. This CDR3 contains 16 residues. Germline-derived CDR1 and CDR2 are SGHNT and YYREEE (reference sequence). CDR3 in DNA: TGTGCCAGCAGCATAAGACAGGGGGCGAACACCGGGGAGCTGTTTTTT. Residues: CASSIRQGANTGELFF.

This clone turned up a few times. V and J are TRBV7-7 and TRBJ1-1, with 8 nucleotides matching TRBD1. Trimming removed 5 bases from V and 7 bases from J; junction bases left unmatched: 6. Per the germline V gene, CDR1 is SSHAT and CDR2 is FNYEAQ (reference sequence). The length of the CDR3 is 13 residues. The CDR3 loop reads CASSQDRDGEAFF. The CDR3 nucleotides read TGTGCCAGCAGCCAGGACAGGGACGGTGAAGCTTTCTTT.